These 4 T cell receptor beta chains share one sample of origin, sequenced in a study of PD-1 blockade in mismatch repair-deficient tumors listed by TCRdb under 2017. Library preparation employed the immunoSEQ multiplex PCR assay. Not all clones reach the TCRdb copy of this immuneACCESS table, which keeps in-frame sequences only. Checked studies attribute under half of the gap to unresolved V genes and leave the rest unexplained. This sample gives under 40,000 clones in total; around four fifths of them show up just once. Of the sample, approximately 0.98% is held by the ten largest clones. Here the sequenced sample was PBMCs, taken about 40 weeks after starting pembrolizumab. These receptors originate from an adult with mismatch repair-deficient cancer.

The J gene is TRBJ2-7, the V gene TRBV11-2; TRBD2 matches at 7 bases. The CDR3 covers 14 residues. With 2 bases clipped from V and 3 bases from J, the junction kept 4 bases outside the gene matches. Germline CDR1 SGHAT, CDR2 FQNNGV. CDR3 bases: TGTGCCAGCAGCTTATTAGCGGGCGGCTACGAGCAGTACTTC. Protein: CASSLLAGGYEQYF.

The genes are TRBV18 and TRBJ2-7; 10 positions agree with TRBD1. Trimming took 3 bases from V and 6 from J; bases not matched to a gene: 5. The germline V gene encodes CDR1 KGHSH and CDR2 LQKENI. This CDR3 has 14 residues. CDR3 nucleotides: TGTGCCAGCTCACCGGGGACAGGGGTTCGCGAGCAGTACTTC. Translation: CASSPGTGVREQYF. Filled out from reference TRBV18 and TRBJ2-7, the complete variable domain reads NAGVMQNPRHLVRRRGQEARLRCSPMKGHSHVYWYRQLPEEGLKFMVYLQKENIIDESGMPKERFSAEFPKEGPSILRIQQVVRGDSAAYFCASSPGTGVREQYFGPGTRLTVT.

The chain combines TRBV7-8 with TRBJ2-2; 7 bases align to TRBD2. Germline V gives CDR1 SGHVS, CDR2 FQNEAQ. The CDR3 consists of 14 residues. The V gene end was trimmed by 1 base and the J gene end by 6 bases; junction bases not matched to a gene: 2. The CDR3 spells CASSLVAGAGELFF. The CDR3 DNA follows: TGTGCCAGCAGCTTAGTGGCGGGAGCCGGGGAGCTGTTTTTT.

The chain links TRBV7-9 to TRBJ1-2; weak D call: TRBD1 (6 bases). The V end was cut by 0 bases, the J end by 4 bases, with 12 bases between. This CDR3 spans 15 amino acids. From germline, CDR1 is SEHNR and CDR2 FQNEAQ (reference sequence). CDR3 region: CASSLAGGGSYGYTF. The CDR3 DNA is TGTGCCAGCAGCTTAGCCGGGGGCGGGAGCTATGGCTACACCTTC.